This TCR beta chain was obtained from a study of CD8 T cells in Susac syndrome. Sequencing of TCR beta, carried out with a high-throughput approach, was applied to CD8+ and CD4+ T cells from the blood. The multiple sclerosis control group comprised treatment-naive patients with stable or active relapsing-remitting disease. TEMRA cells were FACS-enriched, and CD8+ and CD4+ T cells were isolated negatively. RNA totalling roughly 0.45 to 1 ug underwent reverse transcription with random hexamers. Amplification of TCR beta CDR3 used immunoSEQ multiplex PCR across 54 Vbeta and 13 Jbeta. In TCRdb, the immunoSEQ multiplex PCR reads were re-called with MiXCR into one record per CDR3 protein. Of about 400,000 distinct CDR3 sequences in the sample, 75% to 90% were seen once. The CDR3 covers 14 residues. The germline V gene encodes CDR1 SGHTA and CDR2 FQGNSA. Trimming took off 2 bases at V and 2 bases at J, with 9 bases between the two ends.

Source material: CD8+ T cells from PBMCs. The rearrangement joins TRBV7-2 to TRBJ1-2, with D possibly TRBD1 on 5 matching bases. This TCR was sampled from a human donor with multiple sclerosis. This CDR3 reads CASSLKAGNYGYTF. The CDR3 region has the DNA TGTGCCAGCAGCTTAAAGGCAGGGAACTATGGCTACACCTTC. Full variable domain (rest looked up from reference TRBV7-2 and TRBJ1-2): GAGVSQSPSNKVTEKGKDVELRCDPISGHTALYWYRQSLGQGLEFLIYFQGNSAPDKSGLPSDRFSAERTGGSVSTLTIQRTQQEDSAVYLCASSLKAGNYGYTFGSGTRLTVV.